The sequence of this TCR beta chain was determined in a study of regulatory T cells in long-lasting Graves disease. In building TCR beta libraries, iRepertoire HTBI primers were used together with Arm-PCR of CDR3 regions. TCRdb ran MiXCR on the multiplex PCR reads and lists one entry per CDR3 protein. The table shows some 420,000 distinct CDR3 sequences, with approximately 23% occurring only once. Noted time point: persistent/refractory GD, antithyroid drugs over 5 years with positive TRAb. There was RNA extracted from PBMCs, and the TCR library was made from it. The CDR3 loop spans 15 amino acids. V was pared by 6 bases and J by 1 base, with 6 bases of the junction left unmatched. CDR1 KGHSH and CDR2 LQKENI come from the germline V gene.

The receptor's source is a female donor with Graves disease. This chain links TRBV18 with TRBJ1-1; 9 bases are a match to TRBD1. The sequencing here drew on peripheral blood mononuclear cells (PBMCs), taken when the disease was refractory, from a patient treated with antithyroid drugs. This chain's CDR3 is CASSIRTGENTEAFF. The CDR3 DNA reads as TGTGCCAGCTCCATAAGGACAGGGGAGAACACTGAAGCTTTCTTT.